A single sample is the source of the 6 T cell receptor beta chains below, sequenced in a study of alternative splicing in chronic myeloid leukemia remission. Each library started from approximately 1,000 ng total RNA with poly-A enrichment. Using the bulk RNA-seq reads, TCRdb records one entry per CDR3 protein without DNA. This table lists under 95 distinct CDR3 sequences. The sample's time point: chronic-phase CML before TKI therapy (screening/day 1). The sequencing used PBMCs or total blood leukocytes (not recorded which), collected at diagnosis. The source is an adult with chronic myeloid leukemia.

The chain has TRBV7-8 and TRBJ2-1; TCRdb's D call of TRBD2 is untestable without DNA. This CDR3 comprises 15 residues. Germline-derived CDR1 and CDR2 are SGHVS and FQNEAQ. The CDR3 loop is CASSLLPSAYNEQFF.

The J gene is TRBJ2-3, the V gene TRBV20-1. Germline-derived CDR1 and CDR2 are DFQATT and SNEGSKA (reference sequence). This CDR3 contains 14 residues. The CDR3 sequence: CSALLRDLADTQYF.

The chain uses TRBV10-1 and TRBJ1-1. The CDR3 is 16 residues long. Germline V gene sequence: CDR1 WNHNN, CDR2 SYGVQD (reference sequence). CDR3: CASSAGQGPPNTEAFF.

This clonotype showed up just once. J is TRBJ1-1 and V is TRBV4-2. Germline CDR1 and CDR2: LGHNA and YNFKEQ. The CDR3 has 16 amino acids. CDR3 sequence reads: CASSQADREGDTEAFF.

The rearrangement uses TRBV12-3 or TRBV12-4 and TRBJ1-2. This CDR3 spans 13 amino acids. CDR3 protein: CASSLNTGYGYTF.

The J gene is TRBJ2-1, the V gene TRBV15; TCRdb's D call of TRBD2 is untestable without DNA. The CDR3 loop spans 14 amino acids. The V gene's germline CDR1 is LNHNV and CDR2 YYDKDF (reference sequence). The CDR3 is CATSKDDRDGEQFF.